This TCR beta chain originates from a study of OX40 agonist ivuxolimab in advanced cancers. Overall study: Ivuxolimab was administered intravenously to patients at 0.01 to 10 mg/kg every 2 weeks.

Generated by immunoSEQ multiplex PCR, the TCRdb table keeps only in-frame clones and is missing some. The data show some 45,000 clones, with 82% seen just once and about 2% held by the top ten. Per the germline V gene, CDR1 is MNHNY and CDR2 is SVGAGI (reference sequence). V lost 0 bases and J lost 7, with 9 bases in between. The CDR3 runs to 13 residues. Study findings and constraints: Some patients who did not respond also had low normalized T-cell clonal expansion. Fewer expanded clones were found on average in CD4+ than in CD8+ T cells. CD4+ and CD8+ T cells in blood underwent clonal expansion by week 6 at 0.1 to 3.0 mg/kg.

As regards this clone: Antigen unknown.

The sequences come from CD4+ or CD8+ T cells sorted from blood, collected in a trial of the OX40 agonist ivuxolimab. The chain joins TRBV6-6 to TRBJ1-1; tentative D call: TRBD1 (5 bases). This TCR was recovered from an adult with an advanced solid tumor such as melanoma, head and neck, liver or kidney cancer. Here the CDR3 reads CASSYSRDGEAFF. The CDR3 region has the DNA TGTGCCAGCAGTTACTCCAGGGACGGTGAAGCTTTCTTT.